What follows are 23 T cell receptor beta chains derived from one specimen sequenced in a study of T-cell memory formation after mild COVID-19. TCRdb re-derived calls from the 5' RACE reads in MiXCR, one entry per CDR3 protein. This sample has fewer than 350,000 distinct CDR3 sequences, with 7.5% to 9.5% found just once. The sample was PBMCs or a T cell subset sorted from them (not recorded which). Receptor source: a man aged 18 to 30 who had mild COVID-19 (a few samples of this study predate the infection). Cell type and time point are not known.

In its sample, this clonotype was seen many times. The chain is built from TRBV7-3 and TRBJ2-1; 13 bases fit TRBD2. Germline V gene lookup returns CDR1 SGHTA and CDR2 FQGTGA. V was pared by 5 bases and J by 7 bases, with 11 bases of the junction left unmatched. CDR3 length: 17 residues. The CDR3, as DNA: TGTGCCAGCAGCCCCACCGGGACTAGCGGGGCTTATAATGAGCAGTTCTTC. Amino acid sequence: CASSPTGTSGAYNEQFF.

This clonotype was seen only a few times. V gene TRBV12-3 or TRBV12-4 combines with J gene TRBJ2-7; no definite D call. CDR3 size: 15 residues. V shed 0 bases and J shed 1 base, with 10 bases lying between them. The CDR3 coding sequence is TGTGCCAGCAGTTTAGCGTTAGGCCAGTCCTACGAGCAGTACTTC. Translated, it gives CASSLALGQSYEQYF.

This clonotype has more than one count but fewer than ten. The chain joins TRBV28 to TRBJ2-7, with 9 bases lining up with TRBD1. The germline V gene has CDR1 MDHEN and CDR2 SYDVKM. Losses at the gene ends were 4 bases for V and 2 bases for J; bases not matched to a gene: 6. The CDR3 totals 15 residues. CDR3 DNA sequence: TGTGCCAGCAGTTCCCCCGGGACAGGGACCTACGAGCAGTACGTC. This translates into CASSSPGTGTYEQYV.

The table lists this clonotype with many counts. The genes are TRBV11-2 and TRBJ2-3; D is unresolved. Germline V lookup: CDR1 SGHAT, CDR2 FQNNGV. V lost 1 base to trimming and J lost 2 bases, with 16 bases between them. This CDR3 has 17 residues. The CDR3 DNA sequence: TGTGCCAGCAGCTTAGGACGACGGGTTTCTCCCACAGATACGCAGTATTTT. This translates into CASSLGRRVSPTDTQYF.

At least ten counts were recorded for this clonotype. The chain combines TRBV12-3 or TRBV12-4 with TRBJ2-7; 7 nucleotides match TRBD2. This CDR3 contains 13 residues. Unmatched junction bases numbered 11, after V lost 6 bases and J lost 9 bases. Written as DNA, the CDR3 is TGTGCCAGCAGCACGGGGGGAGGTCTGGTGCAGTACTTC. This sequence encodes CASSTGGGLVQYF.

This clonotype has just a few counts. As DNA, the CDR3 is TGTGCCAGCAGCCCAGACAGGGAAAATACGCAGTATTTT. The encoded protein is CASSPDRENTQYF. The V call is TRBV11-1, the J call TRBJ2-3; 7 nucleotides align to TRBD1. The CDR3 loop spans 13 amino acids. V dropped 5 bases and J dropped 7; count of bases not matched to a gene: 6. Germline loops: CDR1 SGHAT, CDR2 FQDESV (reference sequence).

The genes are TRBV12-3 or TRBV12-4 and TRBJ2-5, with D tentatively TRBD2 (5 bases). The CDR3 runs to 16 residues. V was cut by 8 bases and J by 5 bases, with 24 bases left in between. The CDR3: CASGRGLGWNVETQYF. CDR3 in DNA: TGTGCCAGCGGAAGAGGGTTAGGGTGGAACGTGGAGACCCAGTACTTC.

This clonotype has more than one count but fewer than ten. Written as DNA, the CDR3 is TGTGCCAGCACCCCAGGGGACAGCTCCTACGAGCAGTACTTC. Amino acids: CASTPGDSSYEQYF. The chain couples TRBV12-3 or TRBV12-4 to TRBJ2-7; TRBD1 aligns across 7 bases. Unmatched junction bases numbered 6, after V lost 7 bases and J lost 0 bases. This CDR3 is built from 14 residues.

This clonotype was observed a handful of times. The J gene is TRBJ2-1, the V gene TRBV6-5, with D possibly matching TRBD1 (5 bases). This CDR3 contains 13 residues. Between the trimmed V and J ends, which lost 0 bases and 9 bases, there was a span of 9 bases. The germline V gene has CDR1 MNHEY and CDR2 SVGAGI. The CDR3 region has the DNA TGTGCCAGCAGTTACTCGGGGCAAACTGAGCAGTTCTTC. Protein: CASSYSGQTEQFF.

The V call is TRBV6-6, the J call TRBJ1-6; D perhaps matches TRBD1 (6 bases). Germline loops: CDR1 MNHNY, CDR2 SVGAGI (reference sequence). Trimming removed 4 bases at V and 9 bases at J, with 19 bases between. The CDR3 is made up of 16 amino acids. CDR3 nucleotide sequence: TGTGCCAGCAGTTCCCGCCCGGGGGGGGGCGGTTCACCCCTCCACTTT. Translated, it gives CASSSRPGGGGSPLHF.

The chain joins TRBV4-1 to TRBJ2-5, with 10 nucleotides matching TRBD1. Germline values: CDR1 MGHRA, CDR2 YSYEKL. After removal of 1 base from V and 5 bases from J, the junction contained 7 bases not matched to a gene. This CDR3 spans 16 amino acids. The CDR3 sequence: CASSQATGTGVETQYF. CDR3 DNA: TGCGCCAGCAGCCAAGCCACCGGGACAGGGGTCGAGACCCAGTACTTC.

This clonotype was seen a few times. V usage is TRBV6-1 and J usage is TRBJ2-6; the D gene is possibly TRBD1 (5 bases). V was clipped by 7 bases and J by 0 bases, with 10 bases between them. The germline V gene has CDR1 MNHNS and CDR2 SASEGT. The CDR3 runs to 15 residues. CDR3 nucleotides: TGTGCCAGCAATCAGGGCAGCTCTGGGGCCAACGTCCTGACTTTC. It encodes CASNQGSSGANVLTF.

This clonotype was found a few times. The rearrangement links TRBV4-3 to TRBJ2-7, with D uncertain. Trimming pared 0 bases from V and 3 bases from J, leaving 12 bases between. The germline V gene has CDR1 LGHNA and CDR2 YSLEER. This CDR3 is 15 amino acids long. CDR3 in amino acids: CASSQEFVGNYEQYV. In DNA form, the CDR3 reads TGCGCCAGCAGCCAAGAGTTTGTGGGAAACTACGAGCAGTACGTC.

The table lists this clonotype with a few counts. The V and J genes are TRBV12-3 or TRBV12-4 and TRBJ2-7; no firm D call. CDR3 size: 13 residues. V was pared by 5 bases and J by 7 bases, with 15 bases between. The CDR3 DNA follows: TGTGCCAGCAGTCCCATGGGCCATGGGGAGCAGTACTTC. It translates to CASSPMGHGEQYF.

Ten or more counts support this clonotype. The rearrangement uses TRBV5-1 and TRBJ1-2; D remains ambiguous. Trimming took 0 bases from V and 4 from J, leaving 7 bases between them. The CDR3 length is 13 residues. Germline V gives CDR1 SGHRS, CDR2 YFSETQ. The CDR3 loop is CASSLGTFYGYTF. DNA of the CDR3: TGCGCCAGCAGCTTGGGGACGTTCTATGGCTACACCTTC.

The gene calls are TRBV4-3 and TRBJ2-3; D call uncertain. Trimming removed 0 bases from V and 2 bases from J, with 6 bases in between. Germline V lookup: CDR1 LGHNA, CDR2 YSLEER. The CDR3 length is 14 residues. CDR3: CASSQEDDTDTQYF. For the CDR3, the DNA is TGCGCCAGCAGCCAAGAAGATGACACAGATACGCAGTATTTT.

The chain combines TRBV7-2 with TRBJ2-7; D is unclear. From germline, CDR1 is SGHTA and CDR2 FQGNSA. The CDR3 loop spans 13 amino acids. V lost 4 bases and J lost 6, with 13 bases in between. The CDR3 region is CASSSSTFGEQYV. The CDR3, as DNA: TGTGCCAGCAGCTCGTCGACATTCGGCGAGCAGTACGTC.

The chain combines TRBV12-3 or TRBV12-4 with TRBJ2-3; 13 bases are a match to TRBD2. CDR3 size: 16 residues. V was clipped by 8 bases and J by 0 bases; unmatched bases: 5. The CDR3 protein is CASDTSGGGSTDTQYF. The CDR3 nucleotides are TGTGCCAGCGACACTAGCGGGGGGGGGAGCACAGATACGCAGTATTTT.

A few counts support this clonotype. The chain links TRBV6-2 or TRBV6-3 to TRBJ2-5, with TRBD2 matching over 10 bases. Germline V gene data show CDR1 as MNHEY and CDR2 as SVGEGT. This CDR3 contains 15 residues. V shed 5 bases, J shed 0 bases, and the junction held 3 bases outside the gene matches. For the CDR3, the DNA is TGTGCCAGCAGTGCTAGCGGGGGCAACCAAGAGACCCAGTACTTC. This sequence encodes CASSASGGNQETQYF.

The genes are TRBV5-1 and TRBJ2-5; 9 nucleotides match TRBD1. The CDR3 has 16 residues. Germline-derived CDR1 and CDR2 are SGHRS and YFSETQ. The ends lost 2 bases at V and 4 bases at J; junction bases unmatched: 9. DNA for the CDR3: TGCGCCAGCAGCTTCGGGGGTTTGGGACAGGGAGAGACCCAGTACTTC. The encoded protein is CASSFGGLGQGETQYF.

V usage is TRBV5-1 and J usage is TRBJ2-4; 12 bases agree with TRBD2. Germline CDR1 SGHRS, CDR2 YFSETQ. V gave up 1 base and J gave up 7 bases; unmatched junction bases: 3. The CDR3 has 15 residues. CDR3 DNA: TGCGCCAGCAGCTTGACTAGCGGGGGGTCGAACATTCAGTACTTC. Translation: CASSLTSGGSNIQYF.

This clonotype came up many times. The chain couples TRBV6-2 or TRBV6-3 to TRBJ2-6; possible D gene TRBD2, 5 bases. Germline loops: CDR1 MNHEY, CDR2 SVGEGT. The V end lost 6 bases, the J end lost 0 bases, and 6 bases lay between the germline ends. CDR3 size: 14 residues. The CDR3 coding sequence is TGTGCCAGCAGCGGAGGCTCTGGGGCCAACGTCCTGACTTTC. This gives the protein CASSGGSGANVLTF.

The table lists this clonotype with a few counts. The chain couples TRBV7-9 to TRBJ2-3; TRBD2 matches at 7 bases. The CDR3 spans 16 residues. Germline-derived CDR1 and CDR2 are SEHNR and FQNEAQ (reference sequence). The V segment lost 4 bases and the J segment 6 bases; nucleotides outside the gene matches: 13. The CDR3 nucleotides are TGTGCCAGCAGCTCGGCGGCTAGCGGACTGTTGGATACGCAGTATTTT. Translating gives CASSSAASGLLDTQYF.